The present entry profiles one T cell receptor beta chain with its context. As processed by the authors: Reference gene primer amplification gave nucleated cell count estimates. Repertoires were generated with immunoSEQ multiplex PCR, while TCRdb's copy carries only in-frame clones and drops some. V, J and clone size are those of that table, while D and trimming were read from the DNA. Of about 170,000 clones in the sample, just under 85% were seen once. This entry is derived from a study of blood T cell repertoires in COVID-19. The CDR3 loop spans 19 amino acids. V gave up 0 bases and J gave up 0 bases, with 18 bases separating them. Germline assignment: CDR1 KGHSH and CDR2 LQKENI.

The TCR was taken from a woman of 80 years or more with COVID-19, enrolled during active disease. This chain connects TRBV18 to TRBJ1-3; a possible D gene is TRBD1 (6 bases). The sample was peripheral blood. The CDR3 sequence: CASSPPGRAGALSGNTIYF. The CDR3 DNA is TGTGCCAGCTCACCACCGGGTAGGGCAGGGGCCCTCTCTGGAAACACCATATATTTT.